This TCR beta chain was captured by sequencing in a study of patients and donors after allogeneic stem cell transplantation. TCRdb reprocessed the RT-PCR reads with MiXCR, giving one entry per CDR3 protein. The sample lists some 880,000 distinct CDR3 sequences, roughly 18% occurring once. The germline gives CDR1 SGHRS, CDR2 YFSETQ. CDR3 length: 12 residues. V shed 2 bases and J shed 9 bases, with 9 bases lying between them. The V call is TRBV5-1, the J call TRBJ2-1; D unresolved. Sequencing used blood, either unsorted or a sorted T cell fraction (not recorded which). The receptor's source is a human donor who was either an allogeneic HSCT recipient or a stem cell or donor lymphocyte infusion donor (not recorded which). It is not recorded whose cells these are; they may come from a transplant donor. The CDR3 sequence is CASSFDPGEQFF. As DNA, the CDR3 is TGCGCCAGCAGCTTCGACCCGGGTGAGCAGTTCTTC.